Listed here are 27 T cell receptor beta chains from one sample, sequenced in a study of beta chain features in type 1 diabetes. The investigators reverse transcribed all of the isolated RNA, so they sequenced expressed TCRB transcripts. The protocol was immunoSEQ multiplex PCR, while the TCRdb copy is restricted to in-frame clones and leaves out a portion. The repertoire includes some 150,000 clones, approximately 10% of them detected once, and approximately 0.69% sits in the top ten. The sequenced sample was central memory CD4+ T cells from blood. These TCRs come from a woman aged 35 to 49 in good health.

The sample holds a few counts of this clone. The chain employs TRBV13 and TRBJ2-5; 13 positions match TRBD2. The CDR3 is made up of 17 amino acids. The germline CDR1 and CDR2 sequences are PRHDT and FYEKMQ (reference sequence). Losses at the gene ends were 4 bases for V and 5 bases for J; bases not matched to a gene: 10. The CDR3 sequence: CASSSWTSGGMGETQYF. The CDR3 DNA reads TGTGCCAGCAGCTCGTGGACTAGCGGGGGCATGGGGGAGACCCAGTACTTC.

The V call is TRBV2, the J call TRBJ1-2, with 8 bases that match TRBD1. Germline loops: CDR1 SNHLY, CDR2 FYNNEI. The CDR3 is 15 amino acids. The junction had 8 bases not matched to a gene; V was cut back by 4 bases and J by 4 bases. The CDR3 sequence is CASSGGRGHFYGYTF. CDR3 DNA: TGTGCCAGCAGTGGTGGCAGGGGGCATTTCTATGGCTACACCTTC.

This clone was seen more than once but under ten times. This chain links TRBV6-6 with TRBJ2-3; 7 bases fit TRBD1. Trimming removed 4 bases from V and 2 bases from J; junction bases left unmatched: 6. CDR3 length: 15 amino acids. The V gene's germline CDR1 is MNHNY and CDR2 SVGAGI (reference sequence). The CDR3 DNA follows: TGTGCCAGCAGTTCTCGACAGGGCTTCACAGATACGCAGTATTTT. This translates into CASSSRQGFTDTQYF.

The V and J genes are TRBV7-9 and TRBJ2-2; 9 nucleotides match TRBD2. The CDR3 contains 18 residues. V shed 5 bases and J 0 bases; nucleotides not matched to a gene: 10. Looked up from germline, CDR1 is SEHNR and CDR2 is FQNEAQ (reference sequence). The CDR3 DNA follows: TGTGCCAGCAGCCTCGGATTAAGCGGGGGGCCGAACACCGGGGAGCTGTTTTTT. It specifies CASSLGLSGGPNTGELFF.

This clone was found a few times. The chain couples TRBV2 to TRBJ2-3; TRBD2 matches at 11 bases. Trimming at V came to 8 bases and at J to 1 base, leaving 14 bases not matched to a gene. Germline V gene data show CDR1 as SNHLY and CDR2 as FYNNEI. This CDR3 is built from 18 residues. CDR3 coding DNA: TGTGCCAGCGGGGGAGGTCTAGCGGGGGGCCTACGCACAGATACGCAGTATTTT. Protein: CASGGGLAGGLRTDTQYF.

This clone was recorded a few times. The chain combines TRBV20-1 with TRBJ1-4; D unresolved. CDR3 size: 11 residues. V lost 5 bases to trimming and J lost 5 bases, with 6 bases between them. From germline, CDR1 is DFQATT and CDR2 SNEGSKA (reference sequence). This chain's CDR3 is CSALQNEKLFF. DNA for the CDR3: TGCAGTGCTCTTCAGAATGAAAAACTGTTTTTT.

This clone was detected only a few times. This chain connects TRBV7-6 to TRBJ1-2; unclear D gene. The V end lost 5 bases, the J end lost 1 base, and 14 bases lay between the germline ends. Germline V gene sequence: CDR1 SGHVS, CDR2 FNYEAQ. This CDR3 has 15 amino acids. The CDR3 region has the DNA TGTGCCAGCAGCGCCCCATTCGGGTTTAACTATGGCTACACCTTC. Protein sequence: CASSAPFGFNYGYTF.

This clone was seen a few times. This chain links TRBV7-8 with TRBJ2-3; D might be TRBD2 (5 bases). V was trimmed by 0 bases and J by 1 base, leaving 14 bases between them. Per germline, CDR1 SGHVS and CDR2 FQNEAQ. This CDR3 contains 17 residues. The CDR3 spells CASSLARGPSGTDTQYF. CDR3 DNA: TGTGCCAGCAGCTTAGCCCGGGGTCCGTCGGGCACAGATACGCAGTATTTT.

This clone was detected ten times or more. The V gene is TRBV10-3, the J gene TRBJ2-7; D is undetermined. CDR3 length: 13 residues. V gave up 4 bases and J gave up 5 bases, with 12 bases separating them. CDR1 is ENHRY, CDR2 SYGVKD, per germline. CDR3 in DNA: TGTGCCATCAGTGTATCCCCCGGAGACGAGCAGTACTTC. This translates into CAISVSPGDEQYF.

V and J are TRBV5-4 and TRBJ1-2; 9 bases fit TRBD1. The V and J ends lost 6 bases and 5 bases, in that order; junction bases with no gene match: 5. The CDR3 is made up of 13 amino acids. Germline V CDR1 and CDR2: SGHNT, YYREEE (reference sequence). CDR3 DNA sequence: TGTGCCAGCACTAAACAGGGGGCTTATGGCTACACCTTC. Translation: CASTKQGAYGYTF.

This clone was observed many times. The chain uses TRBV29-1 and TRBJ1-2; 9 nucleotides line up with TRBD1. Germline lookup yields CDR1 SQVTM and CDR2 ANQGSEA. This CDR3 has 13 amino acids. V gave up 7 bases and J gave up 5 bases; unmatched junction bases: 8. The CDR3 sequence: CSALQGANYGYTF. CDR3 coding DNA: TGCAGCGCACTACAGGGGGCGAATTATGGCTACACCTTC.

In this sample, this clone turned up a few times. V usage is TRBV2 and J usage is TRBJ2-5; D possibly corresponds to TRBD1 (6 bases). Deletions cut 8 bases from V and 2 bases from J, with 9 bases between. This CDR3 contains 12 residues. From germline, CDR1 is SNHLY and CDR2 FYNNEI. CDR3 coding DNA: TGTGCCAGCTTACAGGGTCAAGAGACCCAGTACTTC. Encoded protein: CASLQGQETQYF.

V is TRBV5-1 and J is TRBJ2-7; a possible D gene is TRBD2 (6 bases). The CDR3 has 13 amino acids. Germline V gene data show CDR1 as SGHRS and CDR2 as YFSETQ. With 0 bases removed from V and 3 bases from J, the gap between germline ends came to 7 bases. This CDR3 is CASSLGGDYEQYF. The CDR3 DNA reads TGCGCCAGCAGCTTGGGGGGGGACTACGAGCAGTACTTC. Drawing the rest from reference TRBV5-1 and TRBJ2-7, the complete variable domain is KAGVTQTPRYLIKTRGQQVTLSCSPISGHRSVSWYQQTPGQGLQFLFEYFSETQRNKGNFPGRFSGRQFSNSRSEMNVSTLELGDSALYLCASSLGGDYEQYFGPGTRLTVT.

This rearrangement joins TRBV7-9 to TRBJ1-2; D gene ambiguous. CDR1 and CDR2 from the germline V gene are SEHNR and FQNEAQ (reference sequence). V lost 4 bases to trimming and J lost 3 bases, with 12 bases between them. This CDR3 is 14 amino acids long. The CDR3 region is CASSSRSRDYGYTF. The CDR3 coding sequence is TGTGCCAGCAGCTCCAGATCCCGGGACTATGGCTACACCTTC.

The chain combines TRBV7-8 with TRBJ2-5, with 9 positions matching TRBD2. V trimming: 5 bases; J trimming: 8 bases; junction bases outside the gene matches: 12. The CDR3 is made up of 15 amino acids. The germline gives CDR1 SGHVS, CDR2 FQNEAQ. The CDR3 here is CASSPRGSGGLTQYF. CDR3 bases: TGTGCCAGCAGCCCCCGGGGTAGCGGGGGACTCACCCAGTACTTC.

This clone has just a few counts. The J gene is TRBJ2-3, the V gene TRBV7-9; D is perhaps TRBD2 (6 bases). From germline, CDR1 is SEHNR and CDR2 FQNEAQ (reference sequence). The CDR3 has 14 residues. Trimming took off 3 bases at V and 4 bases at J, with 11 bases between the two ends. The chain's CDR3 is CASSLPGVADTQYF. In DNA, the CDR3 is TGTGCCAGCAGCTTGCCGGGGGTCGCAGATACGCAGTATTTT.

A few counts support this clone. CDR3 amino acids: CASSPQATQYF. CDR3 nucleotide sequence: TGTGCCAGCAGCCCGCAAGCTACGCAGTATTTT. The chain carries TRBV7-2 and TRBJ2-3; no clear D. Trimming took off 5 bases at V and 8 bases at J, with 8 bases between the two ends. Germline assignment: CDR1 SGHTA and CDR2 FQGNSA. The CDR3 spans 11 residues.

This clone was picked up a small number of times. The chain couples TRBV2 to TRBJ2-7; TRBD1 might be the D (5 bases). CDR3 length: 14 amino acids. Between the trimmed V and J ends, which lost 2 bases and 3 bases, there was a span of 11 bases. From germline, CDR1 is SNHLY and CDR2 FYNNEI. The CDR3 region has the DNA TGTGCCAGCAGTGAACAGGGATTGCTCTACGAGCAGTACTTC. Translation: CASSEQGLLYEQYF.

This clone was recorded at least ten times. This chain joins TRBV2 and TRBJ2-4; 11 bases are a match to TRBD2. V was clipped by 5 bases and J by 6 bases; unmatched bases: 0. Germline V gene sequence: CDR1 SNHLY, CDR2 FYNNEI. The CDR3 totals 13 residues. The CDR3 DNA reads TGTGCCAGCAGTCTAGCGGGGGGAAACATTCAGTACTTC. Translated, it gives CASSLAGGNIQYF. Looking up the rest from reference TRBV2 and TRBJ2-4 gives the full variable domain: EPEVTQTPSHQVTQMGQEVILRCVPISNHLYFYWYRQILGQKVEFLVSFYNNEISEKSEIFDDQFSVERPDGSNFTLKIRSTKLEDSAMYFCASSLAGGNIQYFGAGTRLSVL.

The V and J genes are TRBV19 and TRBJ1-2; 8 nucleotides align to TRBD1. Germline V gene data show CDR1 as LNHDA and CDR2 as SQIVND (reference sequence). CDR3 length: 15 residues. Trimming cost V 10 bases and J 2 bases; bases outside gene matches: 12. In DNA, the CDR3 is TGTGCCACATCCCCGGGACAGGCTGGAAACTATGGCTACACCTTC. It translates to CATSPGQAGNYGYTF.

The chain links TRBV2 to TRBJ2-7, with D maybe TRBD1 (6 bases). Germline V gene lookup returns CDR1 SNHLY and CDR2 FYNNEI. Trimming cost V 6 bases and J 1 base, with 16 bases left between them. The CDR3 extends over 15 amino acids. CDR3 region: CASRLNAGQSYEQYF. The CDR3 nucleotides read TGTGCCAGCAGGTTAAACGCCGGACAGTCCTACGAGCAGTACTTC. The full variable domain, in which reference TRBV2 and TRBJ2-7 provide the parts outside the CDR3, is EPEVTQTPSHQVTQMGQEVILRCVPISNHLYFYWYRQILGQKVEFLVSFYNNEISEKSEIFDDQFSVERPDGSNFTLKIRSTKLEDSAMYFCASRLNAGQSYEQYFGPGTRLTVT.

This clone has only a few counts. This chain connects TRBV12-5 to TRBJ1-5, with 9 bases identical to TRBD1. CDR3 length equals 17 residues. V shed 7 bases, J shed 5 bases, and the junction held 15 bases outside the gene matches. Germline lookup yields CDR1 LGHNT and CDR2 FRNRAP. CDR3 DNA: TGTGCTAGTGATGGGGGACTCGGGACAGGGCGAGATCAGCCCCAGCATTTT. Translating gives CASDGGLGTGRDQPQHF.

Comments on this clone: The same CDR3 can be traced to other DNA sequences in this sample. The chain recombines TRBV5-8 with TRBJ2-5; 10 nucleotides match TRBD2. V was pared by 4 bases and J by 4 bases, with 7 bases of the junction left unmatched. The CDR3 length is 15 residues. Germline assignment: CDR1 SGHTS and CDR2 YDEGEE. CDR3 DNA: TGTGCCAGCAGCAGGGGGACTAGCGTAACAGAGACCCAGTACTTC. Its protein is CASSRGTSVTETQYF.

The gene calls are TRBV5-1 and TRBJ2-1; D call uncertain. CDR1 and CDR2 (germline): SGHRS, YFSETQ. V was trimmed by 0 bases and J by 0 bases, leaving 7 bases between them. The CDR3 covers 15 residues. Here the CDR3 reads CASSLEKLSYNEQFF. CDR3 coding DNA: TGCGCCAGCAGCTTGGAGAAGCTCTCCTACAATGAGCAGTTCTTC.

The chain couples TRBV5-6 to TRBJ2-7, with 10 bases aligning to TRBD2. This CDR3 contains 14 residues. The germline V gene has CDR1 SGHDT and CDR2 YYEEEE. V shed 0 bases and J 4 bases; nucleotides not matched to a gene: 1. CDR3 in DNA: TGTGCCAGCAGCTTGGCTAGCGGGGGTTACGAGCAGTACTTC. It encodes CASSLASGGYEQYF.

The sample holds a few counts of this clone. The V and J genes are TRBV7-8 and TRBJ1-4; 8 positions agree with TRBD1. The CDR3 contains 14 residues. The junction had 6 bases not matched to a gene; V was cut back by 5 bases and J by 7 bases. Germline V lookup: CDR1 SGHVS, CDR2 FQNEAQ. CDR3 loop: CASSPGQGGEKLFF. Here the CDR3 DNA reads TGTGCCAGCAGCCCAGGACAGGGTGGTGAAAAACTGTTTTTT.

This clone was recorded once. This sequence joins TRBV5-1 and TRBJ2-2; D may be TRBD1 (6 bases). The CDR3 loop spans 17 amino acids. Trimming cost V 4 bases and J 1 base, with 17 bases left between them. Germline CDR1 SGHRS, CDR2 YFSETQ. The CDR3 here is CASSASTHRENTGELFF. The CDR3 nucleotides are TGCGCCAGCAGCGCAAGTACCCACAGGGAGAACACCGGGGAGCTGTTTTTT.